This TCR beta chain is drawn from a study of blood T cells in healthy people across ages. Donors ranged from roughly 6 to 90 years old and were healthy Caucasians in Russia. Isolating PBMCs gave at least 6 million of these cells per sample. CDR3 length: 13 residues. Germline CDR1 reads MNHEY; CDR2 reads SMNVEV (reference sequence). V lost 3 bases and J lost 6, with 9 bases in between. The second PCR ran about 6 to 12 cycles with a sample-barcoded 5' primer and J-beta primers. Per sample, CDR3-containing paired-end reads numbered at least 2.5 million. In TCRdb, the 5' RACE reads were re-called with MiXCR into one record per CDR3 protein. The sample consists of roughly 800,000 distinct CDR3 sequences, 58% of them appearing once.

This receptor was taken from a man aged 25 to 40 in good health. The sample was blood. The rearrangement uses TRBV27 and TRBJ2-1; a possible D gene is TRBD2 (5 bases). Here the CDR3 reads CASSFRAANEQFF. In DNA form, the CDR3 reads TGTGCCAGCAGTTTTAGAGCGGCCAATGAGCAGTTCTTC.